The 26 T cell receptor beta chains reported below all come from one sample, sequenced in a study of PD-1 blockade in classical Hodgkin lymphoma. Stated time point: newly diagnosed, previously untreated cHL patient sample. With magnetic negative selection, CD4+ T cells were purified from PBMCs that had been thawed. Data came from immunoSEQ multiplex PCR; TCRdb stores just in-frame clones and leaves some out. The table has around 30,000 clones, around 89% seen once. Sequenced sample: CD4+ T cells from blood. The receptors were gathered from a human donor with classical Hodgkin lymphoma.

This chain connects TRBV11-2 to TRBJ2-7, with D uncertain. CDR1 and CDR2 (germline): SGHAT, FQNNGV. This CDR3 region has 15 residues. V lost 5 bases and J 1 base, leaving 15 bases between the germline ends. CDR3 amino acids: CASSQSSVKSYEQYF. The CDR3 bases are TGTGCCAGCAGCCAATCCTCGGTTAAATCCTACGAGCAGTACTTC.

Notes on this clone: The junction departs from germline at one end; a sequencing error may be responsible. The rearrangement joins TRBV18 to TRBJ2-3; D tentatively reads TRBD1 or TRBD2 (5 bases each). The germline V gene has CDR1 KGHSH and CDR2 LQKENI. The CDR3 spans 13 residues. The CDR3 sequence is CASSQSRDALLSF. CDR3 coding DNA: TGTGCCAGCTCTCAGTCCCGGGACGCCCTTTTAAGTTTT.

The V call is TRBV5-8, the J call TRBJ1-5; D gene unclear. The germline V gene has CDR1 SGHTS and CDR2 YDEGEE. The CDR3 contains 16 residues. V was clipped by 0 bases and J by 2 bases, with 12 bases between them. The CDR3 region is CASSLGPPRGNQPQHF. In nucleotides, the CDR3 is TGTGCCAGCAGCTTGGGCCCCCCCCGGGGCAATCAGCCCCAGCATTTT.

This clone showed up just once. The chain combines TRBV19 with TRBJ2-1, with TRBD2 identical over 13 bases. Germline loops: CDR1 LNHDA, CDR2 SQIVND (reference sequence). Trimming cost V 6 bases and J 7 bases; bases outside gene matches: 6. CDR3 length equals 15 residues. The CDR3 here is CASSRLAGGSNEQFF. CDR3 sequence (DNA): TGTGCCAGTAGCAGACTAGCGGGGGGTTCAAATGAGCAGTTCTTC.

The chain recombines TRBV9 with TRBJ2-7; weak D call: TRBD1 (6 bases). The CDR3 loop spans 14 amino acids. Looked up from germline, CDR1 is SGDLS and CDR2 is YYNGEE. V lost 2 bases and J lost 2, with 11 bases in between. CDR3 residues: CASSVGQFAYEQYF. CDR3 nucleotides: TGTGCCAGCAGCGTTGGACAGTTTGCCTACGAGCAGTACTTC.

A single count supports this clone. CDR3 bases: TGTGCCAGCAGTTACTCGAACGGGGCCTGGGGTGAAAAACTGTTTTTT. Translated, it gives CASSYSNGAWGEKLFF. V gene TRBV6-5 combines with J gene TRBJ1-4; possible D gene TRBD1, 5 bases. This CDR3 region has 16 residues. V dropped 0 bases and J dropped 7 bases, with 15 bases sitting between them. CDR1 is MNHEY and CDR2 is SVGAGI in the germline V gene.

The chain recombines TRBV9 with TRBJ1-1, with unresolved D. Germline V gives CDR1 SGDLS, CDR2 YYNGEE. V lost 3 bases, J lost 5 bases, and 14 bases lay in between. The CDR3 totals 14 residues. CDR3 loop: CASSAHAGGTEAFF. In DNA, the CDR3 is TGTGCCAGCAGCGCTCATGCGGGTGGGACTGAAGCTTTCTTT.

V is TRBV28 and J is TRBJ2-1; D remains unclear. The CDR3 has 13 residues. The germline gives CDR1 MDHEN, CDR2 SYDVKM. Deletions cut 4 bases from V and 5 bases from J, with 9 bases between. This chain's CDR3 is CASSSGQHNEQFF. CDR3 coding DNA: TGTGCCAGCAGTTCTGGGCAGCACAATGAGCAGTTCTTC.

This chain's CDR3 is CSVDNFGTGGTDTQYF. The CDR3 coding sequence is TGCAGCGTTGATAATTTCGGAACAGGGGGTACAGATACGCAGTATTTT. The chain carries TRBV29-1 and TRBJ2-3, with 8 bases matching TRBD1. V lost 3 bases, J lost 3 bases, and 11 bases stayed unmatched. The CDR3 contains 16 residues. The germline gives CDR1 SQVTM, CDR2 ANQGSEA.

This clone was recorded once. This rearrangement joins TRBV30 to TRBJ2-2, with D uncertain. Looked up from germline, CDR1 is GTSNPN and CDR2 is SVGIG (reference sequence). This CDR3 is built from 14 residues. The ends were cut back, 1 base at V and 8 bases at J, with 14 bases in the middle. The CDR3 region has the DNA TGTGCCTGGAGTGGTTGGGCAGCCCGTGGGGAGCTGTTTTTT. It encodes CAWSGWAARGELFF. Drawing the rest from reference TRBV30 and TRBJ2-2, the complete variable domain is SQTIHQWPATLVQPVGSPLSLECTVEGTSNPNLYWYRQAAGRGLQLLFYSVGIGQISSEVPQNLSASRPQDRQFILSSKKLLLSDSGFYLCAWSGWAARGELFFGEGSRLTVL.

The chain recombines TRBV6-5 with TRBJ1-1; no reliable D call. In germline, CDR1 is MNHEY, CDR2 SVGAGI. Trimming took 8 bases from V and 3 from J, leaving 7 bases between them. CDR3 length: 11 residues. CDR3 sequence reads: CASWRYTEAFF. The CDR3 coding sequence is TGTGCCAGCTGGAGGTACACTGAAGCTTTCTTT.

V is TRBV7-8 and J is TRBJ1-1, with D uncertain. The V gene lost 1 base and the J gene lost 1 base, with 13 bases spanning the gap. There are 16 residues in the CDR3. Germline V CDR1 and CDR2: SGHVS, FQNEAQ. The CDR3 DNA reads TGTGCCAGCAGCTTAGGAGGAGGAAGGGCGAACACTGAAGCTTTCTTT. It translates to CASSLGGGRANTEAFF.

The CDR3 nucleotides are TGTGCCAGCAGCGTGCTTTCCATGAACACTGAAGCTTTCTTT. Its translation: CASSVLSMNTEAFF. V and J are TRBV9 and TRBJ1-1; no clear D. This CDR3 comprises 14 residues. CDR1 SGDLS and CDR2 YYNGEE come from the germline V gene. The V end was cut by 2 bases, the J end by 0 bases, with 8 bases between.

This chain connects TRBV7-2 to TRBJ2-3, with a weak D call TRBD2 (6 bases). This CDR3 is built from 17 residues. V dropped 0 bases and J dropped 0 bases, with 13 bases sitting between them. CDR1 SGHTA and CDR2 FQGNSA come from the germline V gene. CDR3: CASSLARSGPSTDTQYF. In DNA, the CDR3 is TGTGCCAGCAGCTTAGCGCGCAGCGGGCCCAGCACAGATACGCAGTATTTT.

The count of this clone is one. The chain recombines TRBV4-3 with TRBJ2-3; no clear D. Trimming took off 0 bases at V and 2 bases at J, with 12 bases between the two ends. Germline assignment: CDR1 LGHNA and CDR2 YSLEER. The CDR3 spans 16 residues. The CDR3 DNA is TGCGCCAGCAGCCAAGAACGGTCAGATTCCACAGATACGCAGTATTTT. This codes for CASSQERSDSTDTQYF.

This chain connects TRBV19 to TRBJ1-1; D is undetermined. V was shortened by 2 bases and J by 2 bases, with 6 bases between the two germline ends. Germline V gene lookup returns CDR1 LNHDA and CDR2 SQIVND (reference sequence). CDR3 size: 13 residues. The CDR3, as DNA: TGTGCCAGTAGTATACTGGTAAACACTGAAGCTTTCTTT. Protein sequence: CASSILVNTEAFF.

The chain couples TRBV7-9 to TRBJ2-1; D could derive from TRBD1 or TRBD2 (6 bases each). The germline V gene encodes CDR1 SEHNR and CDR2 FQNEAQ (reference sequence). Trimming shortened V by 4 bases and J by 6 bases, and 19 bases separated the two germline ends. The CDR3 is 16 amino acids. CDR3 coding DNA: TGTGCCAGCAGCTCGGAACCCCAGGGGACTTTCAATGAGCAGTTCTTC. Its translation is CASSSEPQGTFNEQFF.

The chain uses TRBV28 and TRBJ2-1, with D perhaps matching TRBD1 or TRBD2 (6 bases each). The CDR3 consists of 18 residues. Germline V gene data show CDR1 as MDHEN and CDR2 as SYDVKM. Between the trimmed V and J ends, which lost 3 bases and 7 bases, there was a span of 25 bases. The CDR3 sequence is CASSFYHHWGAVRNEQFF. CDR3 bases: TGTGCCAGCAGTTTTTACCATCATTGGGGGGCCGTCAGAAATGAGCAGTTCTTC.

The V gene is TRBV30, the J gene TRBJ1-5, with unresolved D. The CDR3 consists of 13 residues. The germline V gene has CDR1 GTSNPN and CDR2 SVGIG (reference sequence). V was trimmed by 5 bases and J by 0 bases, leaving 8 bases between them. In DNA, the CDR3 is TGTGCCTGGGACGGGAATAGCAATCAGCCCCAGCATTTT. Its protein is CAWDGNSNQPQHF.

This rearrangement joins TRBV7-7 to TRBJ2-3; D is ambiguous. V lost 1 base, J lost 2 bases, and 7 bases lay in between. Germline CDR1 SSHAT, CDR2 FNYEAQ (reference sequence). CDR3 length equals 14 residues. The CDR3 sequence: CASSLVGFTDTQYF. In DNA, the CDR3 is TGTGCCAGCAGCTTAGTAGGGTTCACAGATACGCAGTATTTT.

This chain connects TRBV7-3 to TRBJ1-1, with D unclear. V shed 0 bases and J shed 4 bases, with 9 bases lying between them. Germline V lookup: CDR1 SGHTA, CDR2 FQGTGA. The CDR3 loop spans 14 amino acids. The CDR3 loop is CASSLTGSATEAFF. The CDR3 DNA reads as TGTGCCAGCAGCTTAACAGGGTCGGCCACTGAAGCTTTCTTT. Combining the CDR3 with reference TRBV7-3 and TRBJ1-1 gives the whole variable domain GAGVSQTPSNKVTEKGKYVELRCDPISGHTALYWYRQSLGQGPEFLIYFQGTGAADDSGLPNDRFFAVRPEGSVSTLKIQRTERGDSAVYLCASSLTGSATEAFFGQGTRLTVV.

V usage is TRBV6-6 and J usage is TRBJ2-3; D unresolved. Germline CDR1 and CDR2: MNHNY and SVGAGI (reference sequence). The CDR3 runs 15 residues. Trimming took off 4 bases at V and 2 bases at J, with 13 bases between the two ends. CDR3 residues: CASSFRTGLTDTQYF. CDR3 bases: TGTGCCAGCAGTTTTAGGACGGGTCTCACAGATACGCAGTATTTT.

This chain uses TRBV5-1 with TRBJ1-1, with D unresolved. Germline loops: CDR1 SGHRS, CDR2 YFSETQ. Trimming pared 1 base from V and 1 base from J, leaving 14 bases between. This CDR3 contains 16 residues. The CDR3 nucleotides read TGCGCCAGCAGCTTGCTCCTTGGCAGCAAGAACACTGAAGCTTTCTTT. Its translation is CASSLLLGSKNTEAFF.

The chain combines TRBV7-3 with TRBJ2-1, with 8 positions matching TRBD1. After removal of 2 bases from V and 10 bases from J, the junction contained 4 bases not matched to a gene. Germline V gives CDR1 SGHTA, CDR2 FQGTGA. This CDR3 is 13 amino acids long. CDR3: CASSLQGAGEQFF. CDR3 nucleotides: TGTGCCAGCAGCTTACAGGGGGCAGGGGAGCAGTTCTTC.

The chain joins TRBV4-1 to TRBJ2-3; perhaps TRBD2 as D (6 bases). Germline CDR1 reads MGHRA; CDR2 reads YSYEKL. Deletions cut 1 base from V and 11 bases from J, with 19 bases between. The CDR3 is 15 amino acids. The CDR3 DNA is TGCGCCAGCAGCCAAGGCCGGACTACGACGGTGAAGCAGTATTTT. Residues: CASSQGRTTTVKQYF.

This chain's CDR3 is CASSLEGVNTEAFF. The CDR3 DNA follows: TGTGCCAGCAGCTTAGAGGGTGTGAACACTGAAGCTTTCTTT. The chain uses TRBV7-9 and TRBJ1-1; unclear D gene. Germline CDR1 is SEHNR and CDR2 is FQNEAQ (reference sequence). V lost 1 base and J lost 0, with 6 bases in between. The CDR3 spans 14 residues.